The rows below give T cell receptor beta chains drawn from one sample of a study of blood T cell repertoires in COVID-19. Profiled with immunoSEQ multiplex PCR; TCRdb holds only in-frame clones, not every one. Of 75,000 to 100,000 clones listed, 75% to 90% are singletons. Sequenced sample: peripheral blood. The receptors originated from a human donor in a cohort sampled during active COVID-19. Each CDR3 is given with its conserved first and last residue. Fields, in order: CDR3 protein, CDR3 DNA, D gene, V gene, CDR3 length, clone size, J gene. D genes are given only for firm matches. Size is stated for part of the rows, as once, few or many counts, or as a class when the clone is expanded.

CDR3aa: CASSFGRGQYTGELFF
CDR3nt: TGTGCCAGCAGTTTCGGCAGGGGTCAGTACACCGGGGAGCTGTTTTTT
d_gene: -
v_gene: TRBV27
len: 16
abundance: once
j_gene: TRBJ2-2

CDR3aa: CASSDLALAGLVGANVLTF
CDR3nt: TGTGCCAGCAGTGATCTTGCTTTAGCGGGACTGGTCGGGGCCAACGTCCTGACTTTC
d_gene: TRBD2
v_gene: TRBV6-1
len: 19
abundance: -
j_gene: TRBJ2-6

CDR3aa: CASSLEGQVYNEQFF
CDR3nt: TGTGCCAGCAGCTTAGAGGGACAGGTATACAATGAGCAGTTCTTC
d_gene: TRBD1
v_gene: TRBV6-1
len: 15
abundance: -
j_gene: TRBJ2-1

CDR3aa: CASSEERTRATGELFF
CDR3nt: TGTGCCAGCAGTGAGGAACGGACTAGGGCCACCGGGGAGCTGTTTTTT
d_gene: TRBD2
v_gene: TRBV6-4
len: 16
abundance: -
j_gene: TRBJ2-2

CDR3aa: CASSPQLGQGSTEAFF
CDR3nt: TGCGCCAGCAGCCCCCAGCTTGGACAGGGATCCACTGAAGCTTTCTTT
d_gene: TRBD1
v_gene: TRBV4-1
len: 16
abundance: few
j_gene: TRBJ1-1

CDR3aa: CASSATASGGNF
CDR3nt: TGCGCCAGCAGTGCCACGGCTAGCGGGGGAAACTTC
d_gene: TRBD2
v_gene: TRBV10-1
len: 12
abundance: -
j_gene: TRBJ2-7

CDR3aa: CASSYQGGGYTF
CDR3nt: TGTGCCAGCAGTTACCAGGGTGGGGGCTACACCTTC
d_gene: -
v_gene: TRBV6-6
len: 12
abundance: -
j_gene: TRBJ1-2

CDR3aa: CASSYYRNTYEQYF
CDR3nt: TGTGCCAGCAGTTACTACAGAAACACCTACGAGCAGTACTTC
d_gene: -
v_gene: TRBV6-2/TRBV6-3
len: 14
abundance: -
j_gene: TRBJ2-7

CDR3aa: CASSQSVAGELFF
CDR3nt: TGTGCCAGCAGCCAAAGTGTAGCCGGGGAGCTGTTTTTT
d_gene: -
v_gene: TRBV3-1/TRBV3-2
len: 13
abundance: -
j_gene: TRBJ2-2

CDR3aa: CASSGGLAGKGRDTQYF
CDR3nt: TGTGCCAGCAGTGGGGGACTAGCGGGGAAGGGTCGAGATACGCAGTATTTT
d_gene: TRBD2
v_gene: TRBV2
len: 17
abundance: large
j_gene: TRBJ2-3

CDR3aa: CAWSVGLSGNTIYF
CDR3nt: TGTGCCTGGAGTGTCGGTCTGAGCGGAAACACCATATATTTT
d_gene: -
v_gene: TRBV30
len: 14
abundance: -
j_gene: TRBJ1-3

CDR3aa: CASSVTQGVLYGYTF
CDR3nt: TGTGCCAGCAGCGTCACTCAGGGGGTTCTCTATGGCTACACCTTC
d_gene: TRBD1
v_gene: TRBV7-2
len: 15
abundance: once
j_gene: TRBJ1-2

CDR3aa: CASSLPGRFSGKLFF
CDR3nt: TGTGCCAGCTCCTTACCGGGTAGATTCTCTGGAAAACTGTTTTTT
d_gene: -
v_gene: TRBV18
len: 15
abundance: -
j_gene: TRBJ1-4

CDR3aa: CASSERLSNQPQHF
CDR3nt: TGTGCCAGCAGTGAGAGGCTTAGCAATCAGCCCCAGCATTTT
d_gene: -
v_gene: TRBV2
len: 14
abundance: -
j_gene: TRBJ1-5

CDR3aa: CASSPKWGTGDDNEQFF
CDR3nt: TGCGCCAGCAGCCCCAAGTGGGGGACAGGGGATGACAATGAGCAGTTCTTC
d_gene: TRBD1
v_gene: TRBV4-1
len: 17
abundance: -
j_gene: TRBJ2-1

CDR3aa: CASSQVSGVTGELFF
CDR3nt: TGTGCCAGCAGCCAAGTTTCGGGGGTCACCGGGGAGCTGTTTTTT
d_gene: -
v_gene: TRBV3-1/TRBV3-2
len: 15
abundance: once
j_gene: TRBJ2-2